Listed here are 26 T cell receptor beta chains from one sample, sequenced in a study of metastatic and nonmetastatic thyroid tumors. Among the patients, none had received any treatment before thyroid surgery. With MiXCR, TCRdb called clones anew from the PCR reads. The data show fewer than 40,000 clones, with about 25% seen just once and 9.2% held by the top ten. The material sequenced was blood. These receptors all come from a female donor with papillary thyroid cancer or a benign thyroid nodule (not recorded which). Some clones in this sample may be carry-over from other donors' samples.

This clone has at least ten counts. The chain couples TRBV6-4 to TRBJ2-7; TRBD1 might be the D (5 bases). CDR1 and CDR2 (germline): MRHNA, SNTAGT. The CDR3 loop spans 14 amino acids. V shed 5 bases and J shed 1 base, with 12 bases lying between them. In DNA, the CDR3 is TGTGCCAGCAGTATTACCGACAGATCCTACGAGCAGTACTTC. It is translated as CASSITDRSYEQYF.

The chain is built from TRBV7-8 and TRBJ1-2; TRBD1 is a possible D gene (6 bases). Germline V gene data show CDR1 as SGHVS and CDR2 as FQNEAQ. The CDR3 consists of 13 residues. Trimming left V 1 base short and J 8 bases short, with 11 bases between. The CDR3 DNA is TGTGCCAGCAGCTTAGGGACAGCTTACGGCTACACCTTC. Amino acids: CASSLGTAYGYTF. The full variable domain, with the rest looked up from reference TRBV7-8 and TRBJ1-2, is GAGVSQSPRYKVAKRGQDVALRCDPISGHVSLFWYQQALGQGPEFLTYFQNEAQLDKSGLPSDRFFAERPEGSVSTLKIQRTQQEDSAVYLCASSLGTAYGYTFGSGTRLTVV.

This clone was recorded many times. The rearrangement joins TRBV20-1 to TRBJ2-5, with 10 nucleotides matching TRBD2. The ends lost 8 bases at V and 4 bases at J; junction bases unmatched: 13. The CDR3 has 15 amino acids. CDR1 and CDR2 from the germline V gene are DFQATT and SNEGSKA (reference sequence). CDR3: CSQGSGRGLGETQYF. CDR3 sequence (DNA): TGCAGTCAGGGGAGCGGGAGGGGCTTGGGAGAGACCCAGTACTTC.

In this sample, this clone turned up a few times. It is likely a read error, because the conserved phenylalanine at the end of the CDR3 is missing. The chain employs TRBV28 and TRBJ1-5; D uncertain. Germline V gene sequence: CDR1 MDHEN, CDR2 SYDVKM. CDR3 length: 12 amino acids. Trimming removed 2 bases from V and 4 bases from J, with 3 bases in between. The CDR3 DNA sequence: TGTGCCAGCAGTTTAGTGAATCAGCCCCAGCATTCT. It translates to CASSLVNQPQHS.

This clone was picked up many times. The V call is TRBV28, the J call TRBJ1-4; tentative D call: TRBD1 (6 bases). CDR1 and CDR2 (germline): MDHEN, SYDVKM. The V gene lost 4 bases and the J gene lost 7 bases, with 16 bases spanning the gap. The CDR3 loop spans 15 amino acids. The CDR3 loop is CASSSFVGGGEKLFF. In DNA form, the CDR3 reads TGTGCCAGCAGTTCCTTCGTAGGGGGGGGTGAAAAACTGTTTTTT.

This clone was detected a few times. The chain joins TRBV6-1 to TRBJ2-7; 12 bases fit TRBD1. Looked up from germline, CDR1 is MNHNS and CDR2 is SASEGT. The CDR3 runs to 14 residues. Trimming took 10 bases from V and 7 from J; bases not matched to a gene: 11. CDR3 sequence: CAIVRGQGAQEQYF. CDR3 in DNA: TGTGCCATCGTCCGGGGACAGGGGGCGCAAGAGCAGTACTTC.

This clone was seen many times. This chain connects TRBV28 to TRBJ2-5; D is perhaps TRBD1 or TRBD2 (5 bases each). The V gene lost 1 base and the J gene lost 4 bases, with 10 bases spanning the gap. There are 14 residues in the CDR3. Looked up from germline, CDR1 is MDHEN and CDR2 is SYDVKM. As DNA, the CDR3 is TGTGCCAGCAGTTTATTTGGGGGTGGAGAGACCCAGTACTTC. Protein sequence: CASSLFGGGETQYF.

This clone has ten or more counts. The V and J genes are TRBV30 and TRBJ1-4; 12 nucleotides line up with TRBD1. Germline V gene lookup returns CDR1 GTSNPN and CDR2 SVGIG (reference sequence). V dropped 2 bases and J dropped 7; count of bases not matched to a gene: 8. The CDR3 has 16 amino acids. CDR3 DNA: TGTGCCTGGAGTCCCCGGGGACAGGGGGCTCGTGAAAAACTGTTTTTT. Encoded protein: CAWSPRGQGAREKLFF.

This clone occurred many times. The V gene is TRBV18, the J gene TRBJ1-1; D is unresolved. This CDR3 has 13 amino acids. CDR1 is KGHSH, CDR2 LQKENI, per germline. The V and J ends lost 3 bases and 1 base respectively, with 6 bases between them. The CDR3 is CASSPASNTEAFF. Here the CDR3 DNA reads TGTGCCAGCTCACCCGCATCGAACACTGAAGCTTTCTTT.

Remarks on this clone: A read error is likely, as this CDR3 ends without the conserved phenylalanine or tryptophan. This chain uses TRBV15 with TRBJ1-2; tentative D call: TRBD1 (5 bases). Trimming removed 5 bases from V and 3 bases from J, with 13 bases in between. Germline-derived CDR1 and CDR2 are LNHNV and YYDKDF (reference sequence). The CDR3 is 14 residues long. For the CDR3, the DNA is TGTGCCACCAGCGGGGGGACCGGGCACTATGGCTACACCTTG. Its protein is CATSGGTGHYGYTL.

The CDR3 sequence: CASIRVYEQFF. CDR3 DNA sequence: TGTGCCAGCATCCGAGTGTATGAGCAGTTCTTC. This chain uses TRBV7-2 with TRBJ2-1; D remains unclear. CDR3 length: 11 amino acids. V lost 7 bases to trimming and J lost 8 bases, with 9 bases between them. Germline V lookup: CDR1 SGHTA, CDR2 FQGNSA.

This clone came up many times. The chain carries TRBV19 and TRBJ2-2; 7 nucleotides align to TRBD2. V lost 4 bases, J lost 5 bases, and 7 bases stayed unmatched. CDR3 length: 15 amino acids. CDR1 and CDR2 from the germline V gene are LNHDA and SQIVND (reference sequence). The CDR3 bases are TGTGCCAGTAGTAGCGGGAGCTCTATGACCGGGGAGCTGTTTTTT. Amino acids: CASSSGSSMTGELFF.

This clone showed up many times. The CDR3 loop reads CASSPDRRNTIYF. CDR3 coding DNA: TGTGCCAGCAGCCCGGACAGGCGAAACACCATATATTTT. The chain is built from TRBV11-3 and TRBJ1-3; 7 bases are a match to TRBD1. The V segment lost 5 bases and the J segment 5 bases; nucleotides outside the gene matches: 3. The germline V gene has CDR1 SGHNT and CDR2 YENEEA. This CDR3 is 13 amino acids long.

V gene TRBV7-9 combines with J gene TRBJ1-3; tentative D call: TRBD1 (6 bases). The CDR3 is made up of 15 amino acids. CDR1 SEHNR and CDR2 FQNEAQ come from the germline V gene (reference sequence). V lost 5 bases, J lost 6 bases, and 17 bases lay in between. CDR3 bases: TGTGCCAGCAGCCCCCCGACAGGATGGGAAAACACCATATATTTT. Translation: CASSPPTGWENTIYF.

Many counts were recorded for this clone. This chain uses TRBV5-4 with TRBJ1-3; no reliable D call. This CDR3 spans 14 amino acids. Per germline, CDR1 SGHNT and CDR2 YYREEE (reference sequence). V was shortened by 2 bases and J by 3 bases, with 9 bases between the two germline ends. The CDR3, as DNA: TGTGCCAGCAGCTTTCTCGGTTATGGAAACACCATATATTTT. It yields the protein CASSFLGYGNTIYF.

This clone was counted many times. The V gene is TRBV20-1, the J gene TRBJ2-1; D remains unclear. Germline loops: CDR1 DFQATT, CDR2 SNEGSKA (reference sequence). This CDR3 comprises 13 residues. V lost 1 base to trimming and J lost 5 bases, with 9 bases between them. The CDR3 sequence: CSARVGFDNEQFF. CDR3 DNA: TGCAGTGCTAGAGTTGGGTTTGACAATGAGCAGTTCTTC.

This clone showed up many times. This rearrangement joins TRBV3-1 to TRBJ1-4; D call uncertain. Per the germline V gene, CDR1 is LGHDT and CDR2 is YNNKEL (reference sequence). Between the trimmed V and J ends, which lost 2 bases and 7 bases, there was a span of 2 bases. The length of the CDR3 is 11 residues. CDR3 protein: CASSQSEKLFF. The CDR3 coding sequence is TGTGCCAGCAGCCAATCTGAAAAACTGTTTTTT.

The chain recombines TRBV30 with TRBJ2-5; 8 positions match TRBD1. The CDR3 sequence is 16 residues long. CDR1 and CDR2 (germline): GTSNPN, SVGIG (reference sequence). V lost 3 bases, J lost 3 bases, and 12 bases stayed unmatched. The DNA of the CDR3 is TGTGCCTGGAGCCTACCCCCGGGACAGGTAGAAGAGACCCAGTACTTC. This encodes CAWSLPPGQVEETQYF.

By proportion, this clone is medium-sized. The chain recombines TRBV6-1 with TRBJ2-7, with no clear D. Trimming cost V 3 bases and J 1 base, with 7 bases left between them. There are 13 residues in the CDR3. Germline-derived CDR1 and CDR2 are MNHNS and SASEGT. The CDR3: CASSEYISYEQYF. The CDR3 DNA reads TGTGCCAGCAGTGAGTACATTTCCTACGAGCAGTACTTC.

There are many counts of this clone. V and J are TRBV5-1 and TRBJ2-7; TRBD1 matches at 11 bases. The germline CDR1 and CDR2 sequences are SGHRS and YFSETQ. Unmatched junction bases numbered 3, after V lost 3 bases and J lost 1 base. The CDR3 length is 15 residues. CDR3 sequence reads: CASSSGQGASYEQYF. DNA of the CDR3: TGCGCCAGCAGCTCCGGACAGGGGGCTTCCTACGAGCAGTACTTC.

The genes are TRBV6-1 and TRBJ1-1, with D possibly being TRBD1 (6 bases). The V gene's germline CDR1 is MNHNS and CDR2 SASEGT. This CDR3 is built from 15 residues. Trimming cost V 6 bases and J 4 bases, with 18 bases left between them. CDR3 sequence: CASREPGEGSTEAFF. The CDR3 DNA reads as TGTGCCAGCAGGGAGCCAGGGGAAGGTAGCACTGAAGCTTTCTTT.

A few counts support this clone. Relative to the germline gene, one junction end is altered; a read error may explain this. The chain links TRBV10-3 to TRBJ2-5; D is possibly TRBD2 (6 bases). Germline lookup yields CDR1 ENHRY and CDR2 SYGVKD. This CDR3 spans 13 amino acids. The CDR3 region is CAIRKEGTETKYF. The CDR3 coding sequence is TGTGCCATAAGAAAGGAGGGGACGGAGACCAAGTACTTC.

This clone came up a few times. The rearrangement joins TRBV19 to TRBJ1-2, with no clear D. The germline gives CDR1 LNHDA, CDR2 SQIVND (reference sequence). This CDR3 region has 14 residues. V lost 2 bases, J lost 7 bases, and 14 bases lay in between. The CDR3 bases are TGTGCCAGTAGTATATTCGCGTCGGGTTCTGGCTACACCTTC. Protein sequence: CASSIFASGSGYTF.

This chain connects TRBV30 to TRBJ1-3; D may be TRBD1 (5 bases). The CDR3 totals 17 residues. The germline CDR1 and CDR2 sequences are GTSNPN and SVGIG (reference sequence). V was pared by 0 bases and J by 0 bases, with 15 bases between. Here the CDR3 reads CAWSVGRGGDSGNTIYF. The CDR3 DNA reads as TGTGCCTGGAGTGTGGGAAGGGGAGGGGACTCTGGAAACACCATATATTTT.

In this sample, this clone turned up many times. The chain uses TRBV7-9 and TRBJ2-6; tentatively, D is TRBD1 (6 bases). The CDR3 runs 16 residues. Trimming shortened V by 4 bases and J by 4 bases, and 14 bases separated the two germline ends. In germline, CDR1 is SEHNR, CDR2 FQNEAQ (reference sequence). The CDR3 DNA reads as TGTGCCAGCAGCTCACGGGACACTAAAGGGGCCAACGTCCTGACTTTC. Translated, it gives CASSSRDTKGANVLTF. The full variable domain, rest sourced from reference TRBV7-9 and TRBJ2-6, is DTGVSQNPRHKITKRGQNVTFRCDPISEHNRLYWYRQTLGQGPEFLTYFQNEAQLEKSRLLSDRFSAERPKGSFSTLEIQRTEQGDSAMYLCASSSRDTKGANVLTFGAGSRLTVL.

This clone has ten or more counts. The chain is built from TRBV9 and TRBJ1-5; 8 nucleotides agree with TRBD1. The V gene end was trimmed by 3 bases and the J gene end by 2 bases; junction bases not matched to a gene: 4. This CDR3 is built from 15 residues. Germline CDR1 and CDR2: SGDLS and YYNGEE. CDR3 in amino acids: CASSAGGIGNQPQHF. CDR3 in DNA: TGTGCCAGCAGCGCAGGGGGCATTGGCAATCAGCCCCAGCATTTT.